Listed here are 10 T cell receptor beta chains from one sample, sequenced in a study of blood T cell repertoires in COVID-19. Only in-frame clones appear in the TCRdb table, and some are missing; sequencing was by immunoSEQ multiplex PCR. In the table there are approximately 230,000 clones, roughly 88% of which are singletons. Source material: peripheral blood. Every receptor here comes from a woman aged 35 to 49 who had recovered from COVID-19.

This clone was seen just once. The chain couples TRBV28 to TRBJ2-2, with a tentative D call TRBD1 (5 bases). The CDR3 is 14 amino acids. The V gene's germline CDR1 is MDHEN and CDR2 SYDVKM. V lost 8 bases, J lost 5 bases, and 15 bases lay in between. This CDR3 reads CASLSGRATGELFF. The CDR3, as DNA: TGTGCCAGCCTTTCGGGCAGGGCAACCGGGGAGCTGTTTTTT.

The chain is built from TRBV27 and TRBJ2-3, with D perhaps TRBD2 (6 bases). This CDR3 comprises 16 residues. The germline gives CDR1 MNHEY, CDR2 SMNVEV (reference sequence). The V end was cut by 6 bases, the J end by 0 bases, with 16 bases between. In DNA, the CDR3 is TGTGCCAGCAGCCTCGGGGGAAATCCTAGCACAGATACGCAGTATTTT. Translated, it gives CASSLGGNPSTDTQYF.

The chain combines TRBV30 with TRBJ1-6; weak D call: TRBD1 (5 bases). The CDR3 sequence is 14 residues long. Trimming pared 2 bases from V and 8 bases from J, leaving 13 bases between. Germline values: CDR1 GTSNPN, CDR2 SVGIG (reference sequence). The CDR3 reads CAWSPRGYDSPLHF. The CDR3 nucleotides read TGTGCCTGGAGTCCAAGGGGCTACGATTCACCCCTCCACTTT.

Only a few counts were recorded for this clone. CDR3 DNA: TGTGCCAGCAGTTACTCGTTCGCGGGAGCCGTTTATGAGCAGTTCTTC. Encoded protein: CASSYSFAGAVYEQFF. This chain uses TRBV6-5 with TRBJ2-1; the match to TRBD2 covers 7 bases. CDR1 and CDR2 from the germline V gene are MNHEY and SVGAGI. This CDR3 is built from 16 residues. J was trimmed by 8 bases and V by 0 bases; bases with no gene match: 10.

The chain carries TRBV18 and TRBJ2-5, with a possible D match to TRBD2 (6 bases). This CDR3 region has 14 residues. V lost 4 bases to trimming and J lost 5 bases, with 14 bases between them. Germline CDR1 is KGHSH and CDR2 is LQKENI. The CDR3 DNA reads TGTGCCAGCTCACGACGACTAGGAGGGGAGACCCAGTACTTC. Residues: CASSRRLGGETQYF.

The chain is built from TRBV5-1 and TRBJ2-1; the match to TRBD2 covers 7 bases. The V gene's germline CDR1 is SGHRS and CDR2 YFSETQ. V trimming: 3 bases; J trimming: 2 bases; junction bases outside the gene matches: 5. There are 15 residues in the CDR3. The CDR3 region is CASSSPGGPYNEQFF. In DNA form, the CDR3 reads TGCGCCAGCAGCTCCCCGGGGGGACCCTACAATGAGCAGTTCTTC.

This clone was seen just once. The J gene is TRBJ2-7, the V gene TRBV5-1; no reliable D call. The germline V and J ends were trimmed by 1 base and 7 bases, with 18 bases remaining between them. CDR3 length equals 15 residues. The V gene's germline CDR1 is SGHRS and CDR2 YFSETQ. The CDR3 sequence is CASSLSWVGTEEQYF. The CDR3 nucleotides read TGCGCCAGCAGCTTGAGTTGGGTCGGAACGGAGGAGCAGTACTTC.

This sequence joins TRBV18 and TRBJ2-1, with 7 bases aligning to TRBD2. This CDR3 comprises 14 residues. Germline V gene data show CDR1 as KGHSH and CDR2 as LQKENI. With V trimmed by 6 bases and J by 2 bases, 4 bases remained unmatched. The CDR3 protein is CASSSGTTYNEQFF. The CDR3 DNA reads TGTGCCAGCTCCTCCGGGACTACCTACAATGAGCAGTTCTTC.

The V call is TRBV9, the J call TRBJ1-3; weak D call: TRBD1 (6 bases). The V end was cut by 0 bases, the J end by 2 bases, with 9 bases between. The CDR3 consists of 15 residues. The germline gives CDR1 SGDLS, CDR2 YYNGEE. The CDR3 DNA reads TGTGCCAGCAGCGTAGGGGAGGGGGCTGGAAACACCATATATTTT. Translated: CASSVGEGAGNTIYF.

CDR3 residues: CSVAGQGGYNEQFF. DNA for the CDR3: TGCAGCGTTGCCGGACAGGGGGGATACAATGAGCAGTTCTTC. The rearrangement uses TRBV29-1 and TRBJ2-1; 10 bases map to TRBD1. With V trimmed by 4 bases and J by 4 bases, 4 bases remained unmatched. Germline V lookup: CDR1 SQVTM, CDR2 ANQGSEA. CDR3 size: 14 residues.